The 18 T cell receptor beta chains in this list originate from one sample, sequenced in a study of cytomegalovirus exposure and HLA in healthy donors. Primers: 60 Vbeta forward and 13 Jbeta reverse. Libraries were prepared by immunoSEQ multiplex PCR; TCRdb keeps only in-frame clonotypes and omits some of them. The profile shows about 130,000 clones, approximately 80% of them singletons. Sequencing input: PBMCs. These receptor sequences come from a man aged 25-45 years in good health and CMV-seronegative.

The chain has TRBV18 and TRBJ2-5; D not resolved. Near its end, the DNA agrees better with TRBJ2-7, so the J call may be wrong. The CDR3 is made up of 13 amino acids. Germline V CDR1 and CDR2: KGHSH, LQKENI. This CDR3 is CASSLSGAYEQYF. The DNA of the CDR3 is TGTGCCAGCTCCCTCTCTGGGGCCTACGAGCAGTACTTC.

This chain links TRBV6-1 with TRBJ2-7; 8 bases map to TRBD2. CDR1 is MNHNS and CDR2 is SASEGT in the germline V gene. This CDR3 region has 15 residues. V lost 3 bases and J lost 4; bases outside the gene matches: 8. This CDR3 is CASSEYGTSLYEQYF. The DNA of the CDR3 is TGTGCCAGCAGTGAGTACGGGACTAGTCTTTACGAGCAGTACTTC.

The CDR3 nucleotides are TGCGCCAGCAGCCAAGATCGGCAGGGGTCTGGAAACACCATATATTTT. It yields the protein CASSQDRQGSGNTIYF. The chain recombines TRBV4-3 with TRBJ1-3, with D possibly matching TRBD1 (6 bases). Germline V lookup: CDR1 LGHNA, CDR2 YSLEER. The germline V and J ends were trimmed by 0 bases and 1 base, with 10 bases remaining between them. This CDR3 comprises 16 residues.

This chain links TRBV15 with TRBJ2-1; 12 positions match TRBD2. CDR1 is LNHNV, CDR2 YYDKDF, per germline (reference sequence). CDR3 size: 20 residues. Trimming cost V 0 bases and J 9 bases; bases outside gene matches: 18. CDR3: CATSRDRELAGGIRLGEQFF. The CDR3 DNA reads as TGTGCCACCAGCAGAGATCGGGAACTAGCGGGAGGAATAAGGCTTGGTGAGCAGTTCTTC. Together with reference TRBV15 and TRBJ2-1, the CDR3 gives the full variable domain: DAMVIQNPRYQVTQFGKPVTLSCSQTLNHNVMYWYQQKSSQAPKLLFHYYDKDFNNEADTPDNFQSRRPNTSFCFLDIRSPGLGDTAMYLCATSRDRELAGGIRLGEQFFGPGTRLTVL.

V and J are TRBV7-9 and TRBJ2-3; D may be TRBD2 (5 bases). The CDR3 sequence is 15 residues long. V was pared by 3 bases and J by 0 bases, with 10 bases between. The V gene's germline CDR1 is SEHNR and CDR2 FQNEAQ (reference sequence). The CDR3 loop is CASSFRGPSTDTQYF. For the CDR3, the DNA is TGTGCCAGCAGCTTTAGAGGGCCAAGCACAGATACGCAGTATTTT.

The chain couples TRBV30 to TRBJ2-5, with D perhaps matching TRBD1 (5 bases). Near its end, the DNA agrees better with TRBJ2-7, so the J call may be wrong. CDR3 length equals 15 residues. CDR1 GTSNPN and CDR2 SVGIG come from the germline V gene (reference sequence). In nucleotides, the CDR3 is TGTGCCTGGAGTGTACTTGGGCAGGGTGCCTACGAGCAGTACTTC. Its protein product is CAWSVLGQGAYEQYF.

This clone was detected only once. The chain has TRBV25-1 and TRBJ2-1; TRBD2 agrees at 10 bases. J lost 3 bases, V lost 7 bases, and 6 bases had no gene match. The V gene's germline CDR1 is MGHDK and CDR2 SYGVNS. The CDR3 spans 15 residues. The CDR3 loop is CASTLAGASYNEQFF. The CDR3 DNA follows: TGTGCCAGCACCCTAGCGGGAGCTAGCTACAATGAGCAGTTCTTC.

V is TRBV27 and J is TRBJ1-2, with TRBD1 as a possible D gene (5 bases). The CDR3 totals 13 residues. Trimming removed 6 bases at V and 1 base at J, with 9 bases between. Germline values: CDR1 MNHEY, CDR2 SMNVEV (reference sequence). The CDR3 loop reads CASRRQNNYGYTF. CDR3 coding DNA: TGTGCCAGCAGACGACAGAATAACTATGGCTACACCTTC.

The chain employs TRBV2 and TRBJ1-1, with D possibly matching TRBD1 (6 bases). The CDR3 spans 13 residues. V was clipped by 11 bases and J by 3 bases, with 16 bases between them. Germline loops: CDR1 SNHLY, CDR2 FYNNEI. Written as DNA, the CDR3 is TGTGCCTGGGAGACCGACAGGTACACTGAAGCTTTCTTT. It encodes CAWETDRYTEAFF.

The chain joins TRBV18 to TRBJ2-3; weak D call: TRBD2 (5 bases). Germline assignment: CDR1 KGHSH and CDR2 LQKENI. There are 17 residues in the CDR3. Between the trimmed V and J ends, which lost 1 base and 3 bases, there was a span of 17 bases. CDR3 nucleotides: TGTGCCAGCTCACCACGGTTCCAGCGGAGGAGGACAGATACGCAGTATTTT. Translated, it gives CASSPRFQRRRTDTQYF.

The V gene is TRBV30, the J gene TRBJ1-4, with a tentative D call TRBD1 (6 bases). The CDR3 has 15 residues. The V and J ends lost 8 bases and 1 base respectively, with 17 bases between them. Germline CDR1 and CDR2: GTSNPN and SVGIG (reference sequence). Here the CDR3 DNA reads TGTGCCCTGCTACACAGGGAGGGAACTAATGAAAAACTGTTTTTT. This codes for CALLHREGTNEKLFF.

V and J are TRBV15 and TRBJ1-2; 9 bases align to TRBD1. The CDR3 covers 15 residues. J was trimmed by 4 bases and V by 0 bases; bases with no gene match: 3. In germline, CDR1 is LNHNV, CDR2 YYDKDF (reference sequence). This CDR3 reads CATSRDGQGTYGYTF. The CDR3 nucleotides are TGTGCCACCAGCAGAGACGGACAGGGGACCTATGGCTACACCTTC.

This clone was counted a few times. The V and J genes are TRBV5-1 and TRBJ1-1; no firm D call. The germline CDR1 and CDR2 sequences are SGHRS and YFSETQ. CDR3 size: 13 residues. Trimming pared 1 base from V and 7 bases from J, leaving 11 bases between. The CDR3 loop reads CASSLWPSSEAFF. CDR3 nucleotide sequence: TGCGCCAGCAGCTTGTGGCCCTCCAGTGAAGCTTTCTTT. Looking up the rest from reference TRBV5-1 and TRBJ1-1 gives the full variable domain: KAGVTQTPRYLIKTRGQQVTLSCSPISGHRSVSWYQQTPGQGLQFLFEYFSETQRNKGNFPGRFSGRQFSNSRSEMNVSTLELGDSALYLCASSLWPSSEAFFGQGTRLTVV.

The chain combines TRBV6-5 with TRBJ1-3; 9 bases fit TRBD1. The CDR3 runs to 14 residues. V shed 5 bases, J shed 11 bases, and the junction held 10 bases outside the gene matches. Germline V lookup: CDR1 MNHEY, CDR2 SVGAGI. The CDR3 region has the DNA TGTGCCAGCAGTGCCGGGGACAGGGTGGCCTCCATATATTTT. Translated: CASSAGDRVASIYF.

This rearrangement joins TRBV9 to TRBJ1-1; TRBD1 agrees at 8 bases. The CDR3 is 14 amino acids. V shed 3 bases and J 6 bases; nucleotides not matched to a gene: 7. Looked up from germline, CDR1 is SGDLS and CDR2 is YYNGEE. The CDR3, as DNA: TGTGCCAGCAGCGCCAGGACAGGGTACCCTGAAGCTTTCTTT. Translating it yields CASSARTGYPEAFF.

V is TRBV28 and J is TRBJ1-2, with TRBD1 as a possible D gene (5 bases). V lost 10 bases and J lost 0, with 6 bases in between. The CDR3 is made up of 11 amino acids. Germline V CDR1 and CDR2: MDHEN, SYDVKM. The CDR3 nucleotides read TGTGCCACAGGGCCTAACTATGGCTACACCTTC. This encodes CATGPNYGYTF.

The chain is built from TRBV5-4 and TRBJ2-3; weak D call: TRBD2 (6 bases). The CDR3 has 15 residues. Looked up from germline, CDR1 is SGHNT and CDR2 is YYREEE (reference sequence). V lost 4 bases, J lost 3 bases, and 15 bases lay in between. The CDR3 protein is CASSQVGSLTDTQYF. CDR3 in DNA: TGTGCCAGCAGCCAGGTCGGGAGTTTGACAGATACGCAGTATTTT.

The gene calls are TRBV7-8 and TRBJ1-5; no reliable D call. Per the germline V gene, CDR1 is SGHVS and CDR2 is FQNEAQ. V was clipped by 5 bases and J by 3 bases, with 17 bases between them. This CDR3 spans 16 amino acids. CDR3 sequence reads: CASSLGQRLTNQPQHF. The CDR3 nucleotides read TGTGCCAGCAGCCTAGGGCAACGACTAACCAATCAGCCCCAGCATTTT.